Listed here are 24 T cell receptor beta chains from one sample, sequenced in a study of cytomegalovirus exposure and HLA in healthy donors. TCRdb's table, derived via immunoSEQ multiplex PCR, lists solely in-frame clones and lacks some. Found here are some 60,000 clones, approximately 96% of them singletons; the top ten hold around 0.9%. Material: PBMCs. The receptors were sampled from a man between 18 and 29 years old in good health and CMV-seronegative.

This chain connects TRBV25-1 to TRBJ2-1, with 9 bases lining up with TRBD2. Per the germline V gene, CDR1 is MGHDK and CDR2 is SYGVNS. V was clipped by 4 bases and J by 2 bases; unmatched bases: 6. CDR3 length: 16 residues. In nucleotides, the CDR3 is TGTGCCAGCAGTGCCAGAGTAGCGGGGGCCTACAATGAGCAGTTCTTC. It translates to CASSARVAGAYNEQFF.

The chain couples TRBV28 to TRBJ2-7; the D is unclear. Trimming left V 4 bases short and J 3 bases short, with 4 bases between. Per the germline V gene, CDR1 is MDHEN and CDR2 is SYDVKM. The CDR3 totals 11 residues. The CDR3 loop is CASSSIYEQYF. DNA of the CDR3: TGTGCCAGCAGTTCAATCTACGAGCAGTACTTC.

The chain combines TRBV4-3 with TRBJ2-1, with a tentative D call TRBD2 (6 bases). The CDR3 contains 14 residues. Germline-derived CDR1 and CDR2 are LGHNA and YSLEER. V dropped 2 bases and J dropped 5 bases, with 10 bases sitting between them. CDR3 sequence (DNA): TGCGCCAGCAGCCAACTAGGGACTGACAATGAGCAGTTCTTC. Translating gives CASSQLGTDNEQFF.

The rearrangement uses TRBV7-2 and TRBJ2-3, with 13 bases that match TRBD2. V dropped 4 bases and J dropped 6; count of bases not matched to a gene: 7. Per the germline V gene, CDR1 is SGHTA and CDR2 is FQGNSA. The CDR3 has 16 residues. This CDR3 is CASSSGLAGVSDTQYF. In DNA, the CDR3 is TGTGCCAGCAGCTCCGGACTAGCGGGAGTTTCGGATACGCAGTATTTT.

The V call is TRBV28, the J call TRBJ2-1; 8 nucleotides match TRBD2. The CDR3 length is 15 residues. The V segment lost 4 bases and the J segment 6 bases; nucleotides outside the gene matches: 8. CDR1 and CDR2 from the germline V gene are MDHEN and SYDVKM. In DNA, the CDR3 is TGTGCCAGCAGTTCGCTAAGCGGGGGTCCCAATGAGCAGTTCTTC. Encoded protein: CASSSLSGGPNEQFF.

The V gene is TRBV4-2, the J gene TRBJ1-4; 10 bases match TRBD1. CDR1 LGHNA and CDR2 YNFKEQ come from the germline V gene. The length of the CDR3 is 16 residues. V gave up 7 bases and J gave up 6 bases; unmatched junction bases: 11. For the CDR3, the DNA is TGTGCCAGCACTCAGGAATTTGGGACAGGGGATGAAAAACTGTTTTTT. Its translation is CASTQEFGTGDEKLFF.

The chain recombines TRBV4-1 with TRBJ2-1, with TRBD2 identical over 7 bases. The germline V gene encodes CDR1 MGHRA and CDR2 YSYEKL. Trimming cost V 2 bases and J 0 bases; bases outside gene matches: 7. The CDR3 extends over 17 amino acids. CDR3 nucleotides: TGCGCCAGCAGCCAACCCCAACGCGGGAGCTCCTACAATGAGCAGTTCTTC. Translated, it gives CASSQPQRGSSYNEQFF.

This clone was seen only once. The chain employs TRBV16 and TRBJ1-1; tentatively, D is TRBD1 (6 bases). The V gene lost 3 bases and the J gene lost 1 base, with 15 bases spanning the gap. This CDR3 is built from 16 residues. CDR1 and CDR2 from the germline V gene are KGHSY and FQNENV. The CDR3 protein is CASSHLPGQTNTEAFF. CDR3 bases: TGTGCCAGCAGCCATTTACCGGGACAAACGAACACTGAAGCTTTCTTT.

CDR3 nucleotide sequence: TGTGCCAGCAGCCTACAGTTACAGGGGGGTCAGCCCCAGCATTTT. Amino acid sequence: CASSLQLQGGQPQHF. The chain recombines TRBV6-1 with TRBJ1-5; 8 nucleotides align to TRBD1. Trimming removed 6 bases from V and 6 bases from J; junction bases left unmatched: 10. Germline V gives CDR1 MNHNS, CDR2 SASEGT. This CDR3 spans 15 amino acids.

The genes are TRBV9 and TRBJ2-3; D gene ambiguous. CDR3 length: 14 residues. Germline CDR1 reads SGDLS; CDR2 reads YYNGEE. The ends were cut back, 0 bases at V and 8 bases at J, with 13 bases in the middle. CDR3 bases: TGTGCCAGCAGCGTAGAAACTCGGAGCGTTACGCAGTATTTT. Amino acid sequence: CASSVETRSVTQYF.

This clone was observed a single time. The rearrangement joins TRBV7-2 to TRBJ2-7; D is perhaps TRBD2 (7 bases). Germline V CDR1 and CDR2: SGHTA, FQGNSA. With 4 bases removed from V and 7 bases from J, the gap between germline ends came to 17 bases. This CDR3 contains 14 residues. DNA of the CDR3: TGTGCCAGCAGCTCAGCGGGACAAAGACGGGAGCAGTACTTC. This codes for CASSSAGQRREQYF.

The chain is built from TRBV11-2 and TRBJ2-7, with D tentatively TRBD2 (6 bases). Germline V CDR1 and CDR2: SGHAT, FQNNGV. The CDR3 is 16 residues long. Trimming took off 1 base at V and 0 bases at J, with 13 bases between the two ends. The CDR3 coding sequence is TGTGCCAGCAGCTTAGTTGGCGGGGTAAGCTCCTACGAGCAGTACTTC. Its protein is CASSLVGGVSSYEQYF.

The table lists this clone with a count of one. The chain carries TRBV30 and TRBJ1-5, with D perhaps matching TRBD1 (5 bases). V lost 7 bases and J 3 bases, leaving 19 bases between the germline ends. This CDR3 is 15 amino acids long. Germline V gene sequence: CDR1 GTSNPN, CDR2 SVGIG (reference sequence). CDR3: CALDSSRGSNQPQHF. CDR3 DNA sequence: TGTGCCTTGGATAGCTCCCGGGGGTCCAATCAGCCCCAGCATTTT.

This clone was observed a handful of times. The chain employs TRBV19 and TRBJ2-7; no reliable D call. Germline V gene sequence: CDR1 LNHDA, CDR2 SQIVND (reference sequence). The CDR3 is 15 residues long. V lost 2 bases, J lost 6 bases, and 17 bases lay in between. The CDR3: CASSIYGRPAVEQYF. In DNA form, the CDR3 reads TGTGCCAGTAGTATATATGGGCGCCCCGCCGTCGAGCAGTACTTC.

For the CDR3, the DNA is TGCGCCAGCAGCAGCGGGACAGGAGAATTGAACACTGAAGCTTTCTTT. Protein product: CASSSGTGELNTEAFF. The genes are TRBV5-1 and TRBJ1-1; 8 nucleotides line up with TRBD1. Germline assignment: CDR1 SGHRS and CDR2 YFSETQ. The junction had 8 bases not matched to a gene; V was cut back by 4 bases and J by 0 bases. CDR3 size: 16 residues.

The V gene is TRBV5-5, the J gene TRBJ1-2; D is unclear. The CDR3 length is 15 residues. CDR1 and CDR2 from the germline V gene are SGHKS and YYEKEE (reference sequence). The V gene lost 2 bases and the J gene lost 7 bases, with 18 bases spanning the gap. The CDR3 here is CASSFRVEGASGYTF. The CDR3 DNA is TGTGCCAGCAGCTTTCGGGTCGAGGGAGCGTCTGGCTACACCTTC.

The rearrangement joins TRBV28 to TRBJ1-2, with 9 bases lining up with TRBD1. The CDR3 totals 18 residues. CDR1 and CDR2 from the germline V gene are MDHEN and SYDVKM. Losses at the gene ends were 5 bases for V and 5 bases for J; bases not matched to a gene: 18. The CDR3 DNA sequence: TGTGCCAGCAGTAGACTCGGGACAGGGAAAAGACGAGGGTATGGCTACACCTTC. This gives the protein CASSRLGTGKRRGYGYTF.

The chain employs TRBV5-1 and TRBJ1-5; D is undetermined. From germline, CDR1 is SGHRS and CDR2 YFSETQ. This CDR3 spans 13 amino acids. Trimming removed 4 bases from V and 5 bases from J, with 10 bases in between. The CDR3 region is CASSVAPDQPQHF. In DNA, the CDR3 is TGCGCCAGCAGCGTGGCCCCCGATCAGCCCCAGCATTTT.

The chain recombines TRBV19 with TRBJ1-1; 7 bases are shared with TRBD1. From germline, CDR1 is LNHDA and CDR2 SQIVND (reference sequence). This CDR3 has 17 residues. Trimming removed 4 bases from V and 0 bases from J; junction bases left unmatched: 11. In DNA form, the CDR3 reads TGTGCCAGTAGTACCCGGCGTCTTGGGACAGTGAACACTGAAGCTTTCTTT. Protein: CASSTRRLGTVNTEAFF.

This chain joins TRBV4-2 and TRBJ2-2; possibly TRBD1 for D (8 bases). CDR1 and CDR2 from the germline V gene are LGHNA and YNFKEQ. V lost 4 bases and J lost 5, with 14 bases in between. The CDR3 contains 15 residues. CDR3 bases: TGTGCCAGCAGCCCGACAGGGGAGGGGACCGGGGAGCTGTTTTTT. Encoded protein: CASSPTGEGTGELFF.

The CDR3 reads CASRPRTDRGSGNTIYF. CDR3 sequence (DNA): TGCGCCAGCAGACCCAGGACTGACAGGGGGTCAGGAAACACCATATATTTT. V is TRBV10-1 and J is TRBJ1-3; TRBD1 matches 9 bases. CDR1 WNHNN and CDR2 SYGVQD come from the germline V gene (reference sequence). The CDR3 extends over 17 amino acids. Losses at the gene ends were 6 bases for V and 4 bases for J; bases not matched to a gene: 13.

J is TRBJ2-7 and V is TRBV14; TRBD2 matches 13 bases. V dropped 4 bases and J dropped 4; count of bases not matched to a gene: 4. This CDR3 comprises 15 residues. Germline V CDR1 and CDR2: SGHDN, FVKESK. CDR3 in amino acids: CASSLLTSGRYEQYF. The CDR3, as DNA: TGTGCCAGCAGCCTACTGACTAGCGGGAGGTACGAGCAGTACTTC. The variable domain in full, with the rest retrieved from reference TRBV14 and TRBJ2-7, is EAGVTQFPSHSVIEKGQTVTLRCDPISGHDNLYWYRRVMGKEIKFLLHFVKESKQDESGMPNNRFLAERTGGTYSTLKVQPAELEDSGVYFCASSLLTSGRYEQYFGPGTRLTVT.

This chain uses TRBV30 with TRBJ1-4; 8 bases agree with TRBD1. V was pared by 6 bases and J by 5 bases, with 5 bases of the junction left unmatched. CDR3 length: 13 amino acids. The germline V gene has CDR1 GTSNPN and CDR2 SVGIG (reference sequence). Written as DNA, the CDR3 is TGTGCCTGCCAGGGGGCAAGAAATGAAAAACTGTTTTTT. It encodes CACQGARNEKLFF. The entire variable domain, with the rest obtained from reference TRBV30 and TRBJ1-4, is as follows: SQTIHQWPATLVQPVGSPLSLECTVEGTSNPNLYWYRQAAGRGLQLLFYSVGIGQISSEVPQNLSASRPQDRQFILSSKKLLLSDSGFYLCACQGARNEKLFFGSGTQLSVL.

The rearrangement links TRBV29-1 to TRBJ2-2, with D perhaps TRBD2 (5 bases). The V end lost 3 bases, the J end lost 1 base, and 12 bases lay between the germline ends. This CDR3 is built from 15 residues. Looked up from germline, CDR1 is SQVTM and CDR2 is ANQGSEA. The DNA for the CDR3 is TGCAGCGTTGACCGAAAACTAGGGAACACCGGGGAGCTGTTTTTT. Amino acids: CSVDRKLGNTGELFF.